This T cell receptor beta chain stems from a study of OX40 agonist ivuxolimab in advanced cancers. The CDR3 extends over 16 amino acids. The germline V and J ends were trimmed by 3 bases and 0 bases, with 15 bases remaining between them. Germline V lookup: CDR1 KGHSH, CDR2 LQKENI. The method was immunoSEQ multiplex PCR; TCRdb's version includes in-frame clones alone and lacks a portion of them. Of approximately 60,000 clones listed, 75% to 95% are singletons. This receptor was taken from an adult with an advanced solid tumor such as melanoma, head and neck, liver or kidney cancer. Sample: CD4+ or CD8+ T cells sorted from blood, taken in a trial of the OX40 agonist ivuxolimab. The J gene is TRBJ2-7, the V gene TRBV18, with D possibly being TRBD1 (6 bases). The CDR3 sequence: CASSPFRGYVSYEQYF. Here the CDR3 DNA reads TGTGCCAGCTCACCCTTCAGGGGTTATGTCTCCTACGAGCAGTACTTC.